The 25 T cell receptor beta chains below were found in one sample sequenced in a study of CD8 T cells in ankylosing spondylitis. TCRdb processed the 5' RACE reads anew with MiXCR; each CDR3 protein has one entry. The sample lists 340,000 or so distinct CDR3 sequences, about 14% occurring once. Sequenced material: blood, either unsorted or a sorted T cell fraction (not recorded which). The receptors shown here come from a male donor with ankylosing spondylitis or in good health (not recorded which).

This clonotype was counted once. This rearrangement joins TRBV20-1 to TRBJ2-1; 13 nucleotides match TRBD2. J was trimmed by 0 bases and V by 2 bases; bases with no gene match: 4. In germline, CDR1 is DFQATT, CDR2 SNEGSKA (reference sequence). The CDR3 runs 17 residues. The CDR3 loop is CSARRLAGGSSYNEQFF. The CDR3 bases are TGCAGTGCTAGAAGACTAGCGGGGGGTTCCTCCTACAATGAGCAGTTCTTC.

This clonotype is a singleton in its sample. This chain links TRBV9 with TRBJ2-7; no reliable D call. The V end lost 3 bases, the J end lost 6 bases, and 19 bases lay between the germline ends. The CDR3 has 15 amino acids. From germline, CDR1 is SGDLS and CDR2 YYNGEE. CDR3 sequence: CASSERGYNRAEQYF. The CDR3 DNA sequence: TGTGCCAGCAGCGAACGAGGCTATAATCGTGCCGAGCAGTACTTC.

This clonotype was seen ten or more times. This chain joins TRBV5-4 and TRBJ2-7; TRBD2 agrees at 10 bases. The CDR3 covers 15 residues. V lost 4 bases, J lost 2 bases, and 6 bases stayed unmatched. Germline loops: CDR1 SGHNT, CDR2 YYREEE (reference sequence). CDR3 residues: CASSLWTSGAYEQYF. The DNA for the CDR3 is TGTGCCAGCAGCCTTTGGACTAGCGGCGCCTACGAGCAGTACTTC.

Concerning this clonotype itself: Sequence at one end of the junction differs from germline and may be a read error. The rearrangement uses TRBV24-1 and TRBJ2-2; 8 bases map to TRBD1. This CDR3 contains 15 residues. Germline CDR1 KGHDR, CDR2 SFDVKD. Here the CDR3 reads CATGDPGQGTGELFF. CDR3 nucleotide sequence: TGTGCCACCGGTGACCCCGGACAGGGAACCGGGGAGCTGTTTTTT.

The chain couples TRBV5-1 to TRBJ1-6; 7 bases fit TRBD1. The CDR3 spans 16 residues. Germline lookup yields CDR1 SGHRS and CDR2 YFSETQ. Germline trimming cut 4 bases from V and 6 bases from J; bases unmatched to any gene: 10. The CDR3 sequence: CASSPRQGGINSPLHF. CDR3 bases: TGCGCCAGCAGCCCGAGACAGGGCGGGATTAATTCACCCCTCCACTTT.

In its sample, this clonotype was seen a few times. This chain joins TRBV20-1 and TRBJ2-1; maybe TRBD2 (7 bases). The length of the CDR3 is 14 residues. Germline assignment: CDR1 DFQATT and CDR2 SNEGSKA (reference sequence). V lost 6 bases and J lost 5, with 17 bases in between. This chain's CDR3 is CSAGGGGTHNEQFF. CDR3 sequence (DNA): TGCAGTGCAGGTGGGGGGGGGACACACAATGAGCAGTTCTTC.

This chain joins TRBV4-2 and TRBJ1-4, with D uncertain. The V gene lost 3 bases and the J gene lost 5 bases, with 13 bases spanning the gap. The CDR3 contains 15 residues. From germline, CDR1 is LGHNA and CDR2 YNFKEQ. The CDR3 spells CASSHHGSLNEKLFF. As DNA, the CDR3 is TGTGCCAGCAGCCATCACGGCAGTTTGAATGAAAAACTGTTTTTT.

This clonotype came up many times. The chain has TRBV20-1 and TRBJ2-3, with D unclear. Germline-derived CDR1 and CDR2 are DFQATT and SNEGSKA (reference sequence). V was shortened by 0 bases and J by 7 bases, with 11 bases between the two germline ends. The CDR3 totals 13 residues. The CDR3 nucleotides read TGCAGTGCTAGAGAGGGCACTTTTAATACGCAGTATTTT. This gives the protein CSAREGTFNTQYF.

The V gene is TRBV7-2, the J gene TRBJ2-1; D is undetermined. Germline-derived CDR1 and CDR2 are SGHTA and FQGNSA. The germline V and J ends were trimmed by 1 base and 9 bases, with 19 bases remaining between them. The CDR3 has 16 amino acids. The CDR3, as DNA: TGTGCCAGCAGCTTAGTAGGGCCGATTTTAGGCGGTGAGCAGTTCTTC. It encodes CASSLVGPILGGEQFF. The variable domain in full, with the rest retrieved from reference TRBV7-2 and TRBJ2-1, is GAGVSQSPSNKVTEKGKDVELRCDPISGHTALYWYRQSLGQGLEFLIYFQGNSAPDKSGLPSDRFSAERTGGSVSTLTIQRTQQEDSAVYLCASSLVGPILGGEQFFGPGTRLTVL.

This clonotype turned up a few times. The rearrangement uses TRBV4-1 and TRBJ2-1, with 13 bases fitting TRBD2. The ends lost 2 bases at V and 9 bases at J; junction bases unmatched: 10. The CDR3 covers 17 residues. Germline assignment: CDR1 MGHRA and CDR2 YSYEKL. The CDR3 loop reads CASSQPPLAGGVGEQFF. CDR3 bases: TGCGCCAGCAGCCAACCTCCACTAGCGGGGGGGGTGGGTGAGCAGTTCTTC.

V gene TRBV5-1 combines with J gene TRBJ2-7, with 7 bases aligning to TRBD1. The junction had 7 bases not matched to a gene; V was cut back by 0 bases and J by 4 bases. Germline CDR1 SGHRS, CDR2 YFSETQ. The length of the CDR3 is 15 residues. The CDR3 spells CASSLDGTDAYEQYF. The CDR3 DNA follows: TGCGCCAGCAGCTTGGACGGGACAGACGCTTACGAGCAGTACTTC. Drawing the rest from reference TRBV5-1 and TRBJ2-7, the complete variable domain is KAGVTQTPRYLIKTRGQQVTLSCSPISGHRSVSWYQQTPGQGLQFLFEYFSETQRNKGNFPGRFSGRQFSNSRSEMNVSTLELGDSALYLCASSLDGTDAYEQYFGPGTRLTVT.

V is TRBV4-1 and J is TRBJ1-3; D gene unclear. This CDR3 has 14 residues. CDR1 and CDR2 (germline): MGHRA, YSYEKL. V lost 0 bases and J 4 bases, leaving 7 bases between the germline ends. The CDR3 sequence: CASSQDVGGNTIYF. Here the CDR3 DNA reads TGCGCCAGCAGCCAAGATGTTGGGGGAAACACCATATATTTT.

A few counts support this clonotype. The CDR3 DNA reads as TGTGCCAGCAGCTCGCCGGGACTAGCGGGAGAACCCACAGATACGCAGTATTTT. This encodes CASSSPGLAGEPTDTQYF. This chain links TRBV5-5 with TRBJ2-3, with 14 bases identical to TRBD2. Germline CDR1 and CDR2: SGHKS and YYEKEE (reference sequence). This CDR3 is built from 18 residues. V shed 3 bases, J shed 2 bases, and the junction held 8 bases outside the gene matches.

V and J are TRBV25-1 and TRBJ2-5; no clear D gene. V lost 5 bases and J 9 bases, leaving 13 bases between the germline ends. Looked up from germline, CDR1 is MGHDK and CDR2 is SYGVNS. The CDR3 is made up of 12 amino acids. The DNA of the CDR3 is TGTGCCAGCAGTCCGGTGGTTGGGTCCCAGTACTTC. It translates to CASSPVVGSQYF.

The rearrangement links TRBV27 to TRBJ1-1; no definite D call. Trimming removed 4 bases from V and 3 bases from J, with 9 bases in between. CDR1 is MNHEY, CDR2 SMNVEV, per germline (reference sequence). The length of the CDR3 is 13 residues. CDR3 nucleotide sequence: TGTGCCAGCAGTTCCCCGGTCTACACTGAAGCTTTCTTT. This translates into CASSSPVYTEAFF.

This clonotype was picked up many times. The genes are TRBV12-3 or TRBV12-4 and TRBJ1-1; D gene unclear. With 7 bases removed from V and 4 bases from J, the gap between germline ends came to 19 bases. The CDR3 contains 15 residues. CDR3: CASTLSGQMATEAFF. Here the CDR3 DNA reads TGTGCCAGCACCCTCTCGGGTCAAATGGCCACTGAAGCTTTCTTT.

In its sample, this clonotype was seen a few times. This chain joins TRBV12-3 or TRBV12-4 and TRBJ2-7, with D possibly matching TRBD2 (6 bases). The germline V and J ends were trimmed by 6 bases and 0 bases, with 15 bases remaining between them. The CDR3 is 15 amino acids. The CDR3 reads CASRVQDGSSYEQYF. The CDR3 DNA reads TGTGCCAGCAGAGTACAGGACGGGAGCTCCTACGAGCAGTACTTC.

This clonotype showed up many times. The chain joins TRBV7-9 to TRBJ1-1; D is undetermined. The CDR3 loop spans 13 amino acids. Germline values: CDR1 SEHNR, CDR2 FQNEAQ (reference sequence). V was trimmed by 4 bases and J by 0 bases, leaving 6 bases between them. Here the CDR3 reads CASSSIMNTEAFF. The CDR3 region has the DNA TGTGCCAGCAGCTCAATCATGAACACTGAAGCTTTCTTT.

Many counts were recorded for this clonotype. This chain connects TRBV19 to TRBJ2-7, with D perhaps matching TRBD1 (6 bases). The V end was cut by 4 bases, the J end by 3 bases, with 10 bases between. The V gene's germline CDR1 is LNHDA and CDR2 SQIVND (reference sequence). This CDR3 has 13 residues. This CDR3 reads CASSRQGRYEQYF. The CDR3 region has the DNA TGTGCCAGTAGTAGGCAGGGGCGCTACGAGCAGTACTTC. Full variable domain (outside the CDR3, taken from reference TRBV19 and TRBJ2-7): DGGITQSPKYLFRKEGQNVTLSCEQNLNHDAMYWYRQDPGQGLRLIYYSQIVNDFQKGDIAEGYSVSREKKESFPLTVTSAQKNPTAFYLCASSRQGRYEQYFGPGTRLTVT.

The table lists this clonotype with a few counts. V gene TRBV10-1 combines with J gene TRBJ2-3; perhaps TRBD1 as D (6 bases). The CDR3 length is 14 residues. From germline, CDR1 is WNHNN and CDR2 SYGVQD (reference sequence). V dropped 3 bases and J dropped 4 bases, with 11 bases sitting between them. The CDR3 bases are TGCGCCAGCAGTGACAGGGGCCGGGCAGATACGCAGTATTTT. It yields the protein CASSDRGRADTQYF.

This clonotype was seen a few times. V and J are TRBV20-1 and TRBJ2-5; D may match TRBD1 or TRBD2 (5 bases each). The CDR3 is 12 residues long. CDR1 DFQATT and CDR2 SNEGSKA come from the germline V gene (reference sequence). V was clipped by 0 bases and J by 7 bases, with 9 bases between them. CDR3 sequence reads: CSARDRDATQYF. The CDR3 bases are TGCAGTGCTAGAGATAGGGACGCGACCCAGTACTTC.

The V gene is TRBV5-6, the J gene TRBJ2-1; D is perhaps TRBD1 or TRBD2 (5 bases each). Germline V CDR1 and CDR2: SGHDT, YYEEEE. V lost 7 bases and J 1 base, leaving 12 bases between the germline ends. The CDR3 runs 14 residues. CDR3: CASASGQSYNEQFF. CDR3 DNA: TGTGCCAGCGCCTCGGGGCAGTCCTACAATGAGCAGTTCTTC.

DNA of the CDR3: TGCAGTGCTAGACAGGGGGAGCAAGCTTTCTTT. The encoded protein is CSARQGEQAFF. This chain joins TRBV20-1 and TRBJ1-1; 7 bases agree with TRBD1. Germline loops: CDR1 DFQATT, CDR2 SNEGSKA (reference sequence). Trimming cost V 2 bases and J 9 bases; bases outside gene matches: 3. The CDR3 spans 11 residues.

The chain employs TRBV5-1 and TRBJ2-3; D unclear. V lost 1 base, J lost 1 base, and 4 bases lay in between. The V gene's germline CDR1 is SGHRS and CDR2 YFSETQ. The CDR3 totals 13 residues. The CDR3 here is CASSLQRTDTQYF. The CDR3 DNA sequence: TGCGCCAGCAGCTTGCAACGCACAGATACGCAGTATTTT.

This clonotype was counted a few times. DNA of the CDR3: TGTGCCAGCAGCCCCCGGAGCGGGGGGTACAATGAGCAGTTCTTC. Protein product: CASSPRSGGYNEQFF. The rearrangement uses TRBV9 and TRBJ2-1, with 9 nucleotides matching TRBD2. Germline trimming cut 4 bases from V and 4 bases from J; bases unmatched to any gene: 6. The germline CDR1 and CDR2 sequences are SGDLS and YYNGEE. CDR3 length equals 15 residues.